This is a list of T cell receptor beta chains from one sample in a study of blood T cell repertoires in COVID-19. Profiling relied on immunoSEQ multiplex PCR, and the TCRdb table lists in-frame clones only, not all of them. Seen here are roughly 73,000 clones, 80% to 90% observed once, and the top ten hold approximately 20%. The sequencing sample was made of peripheral blood. All receptors come from a woman in her seventies with acute or convalescent COVID-19. CDR3s include the opening cysteine and the closing phenylalanine or tryptophan. The D gene is left open where the match is weak. Where a row states a size, it is once, few, many or the class of an expanded clone; other rows omit it.

V,size,D,J,CDR3,DNA
TRBV7-6,.,.,TRBJ1-4,CASSLGGRTNEKLFF,TGTGCCAGCAGCTTAGGAGGGAGGACTAATGAAAAACTGTTTTTT
TRBV4-1,.,TRBD1,TRBJ1-2,CASSHPGQGTRYGYTF,TGCGCCAGCAGCCACCCCGGACAGGGGACGCGCTATGGCTACACCTTC
TRBV29-1,.,.,TRBJ2-1,CSVPAGYNEQFF,TGCAGCGTGCCCGCGGGGTACAATGAGCAGTTCTTC
TRBV11-2,.,TRBD1,TRBJ1-5,CASSFSGTGGNQPQHF,TGTGCCAGCAGCTTTTCCGGGACAGGGGGCAATCAGCCCCAGCATTTT
TRBV7-2,.,.,TRBJ2-2,CASSFDWLNTGELFF,TGTGCCAGCAGCTTCGACTGGTTAAACACCGGGGAGCTGTTTTTT
TRBV5-1,.,TRBD2,TRBJ2-7,CASSYSGSYEQYF,TGCGCCAGCAGTTATAGCGGGAGTTACGAGCAGTACTTC
TRBV11-3,.,TRBD1,TRBJ2-2,CASRSPGTGRTGELFF,TGTGCCAGCAGGAGCCCCGGGACAGGGCGAACCGGGGAGCTGTTTTTT
TRBV18,.,TRBD1,TRBJ2-7,CASSPDRDLYEQYF,TGTGCCAGCTCACCTGACAGGGATCTCTACGAGCAGTACTTC
TRBV5-5,.,.,TRBJ1-1,CASRFVGAPSGTEAFF,TGTGCCAGCAGATTCGTGGGGGCGCCCTCAGGTACGGAAGCTTTCTTT
TRBV5-1,.,TRBD2,TRBJ2-7,CASTPSGPPYEQYF,TGCGCCAGCACCCCTAGCGGGCCGCCCTACGAGCAGTACTTC
TRBV7-7,.,.,TRBJ1-2,CASSYSSGSTNYGYTF,TGTGCTAGCAGCTATTCATCAGGGTCGACTAACTATGGCTACACCTTC
TRBV5-1,.,TRBD1,TRBJ2-7,CASSLVGQSYEQYF,TGCGCCAGCAGCTTGGTGGGACAGTCCTACGAGCAGTACTTC
TRBV16,.,.,TRBJ1-2,CASSQSAGFQGYGYTF,TGTGCCAGCAGCCAATCCGCTGGGTTTCAGGGCTATGGCTACACCTTC
TRBV6-5,once,.,TRBJ2-2,CASRLGPANTGELFF,TGTGCCAGCAGGCTGGGCCCGGCGAACACCGGGGAGCTGTTTTTT
TRBV5-1,.,.,TRBJ1-2,CASSSRDGYTF,TGCGCCAGCAGCTCCCGTGATGGCTACACCTTC
TRBV6-1,.,TRBD1,TRBJ2-7,CASSERTGSYEQYF,TGTGCCAGCAGTGAGAGGACAGGCTCCTACGAGCAGTACTTC
TRBV9,.,TRBD2,TRBJ2-1,CASSVGSGLAGGGEQFF,TGTGCCAGCAGCGTAGGTTCGGGACTAGCGGGGGGTGGTGAGCAGTTCTTC
TRBV19,.,TRBD2,TRBJ2-1,CASSIRLAGGQSYNEQFF,TGTGCCAGTAGTATCCGGCTAGCGGGAGGTCAGTCCTACAATGAGCAGTTCTTC
TRBV6-6,.,.,TRBJ2-5,CASSGGAMNQETQYF,TGTGCCAGCAGTGGGGGGGCGATGAACCAAGAGACCCAGTACTTC
TRBV18,once,.,TRBJ1-1,CASSPQAKNTEAFF,TGTGCCAGCTCACCGCAGGCCAAGAACACTGAAGCTTTCTTT
TRBV6-5,.,TRBD1,TRBJ1-2,CASHRGGQIYGYTF,TGTGCCAGCCATCGAGGGGGACAGATCTATGGCTACACCTTC
TRBV5-1,.,TRBD1,TRBJ2-5,CASSPRPTGPQKETQYF,TGCGCCAGCAGCCCCCGACCGACAGGGCCCCAAAAAGAGACCCAGTACTTC
TRBV18,.,.,TRBJ1-1,CASSPPGVNTEAFF,TGTGCCAGCTCACCCCCAGGGGTGAACACTGAAGCTTTCTTT
TRBV5-1,once,TRBD2,TRBJ2-1,CASSLLAGGLDNEQFF,TGCGCCAGCAGCCTTCTAGCGGGAGGCCTCGACAATGAGCAGTTCTTC
TRBV19,.,TRBD1,TRBJ1-3,CASSPTNRGSGNTIYF,TGTGCCAGTAGTCCGACCAACAGGGGATCTGGAAACACCATATATTTT
TRBV6-5,.,TRBD1,TRBJ2-5,CASTRRQGDTETQYF,TGTGCCAGCACTCGACGACAGGGGGATACAGAGACCCAGTACTTC
TRBV7-2,.,TRBD1,TRBJ1-2,CASSLTPGQSSGYTF,TGTGCCAGCAGCCTTACCCCGGGACAGTCAAGTGGCTACACCTTC
TRBV28,.,.,TRBJ1-5,CASTIGWSNQPQHF,TGTGCCAGCACTATCGGGTGGAGCAATCAGCCCCAGCATTTT
TRBV3-1/TRBV3-2,.,.,TRBJ2-5,CASSQDIGGTQYF,TGTGCCAGCAGCCAGGACATCGGGGGGACCCAGTACTTC
TRBV7-2,few,TRBD1,TRBJ1-1,CASSHGQGNTEAFF,TGTGCCAGCAGTCACGGACAGGGAAACACTGAAGCTTTCTTT
TRBV2,.,.,TRBJ1-1,CASREWTQNTEAFF,TGTGCCAGCAGGGAGTGGACACAGAACACTGAAGCTTTCTTT
TRBV15,.,.,TRBJ1-5,CATSRDLGGQPQHF,TGTGCCACCAGCAGAGATTTGGGGGGTCAGCCCCAGCATTTT
TRBV10-3,.,TRBD1,TRBJ1-5,CAISRTGSNQPQHF,TGTGCCATCAGCCGGACAGGGAGCAATCAGCCCCAGCATTTT
TRBV2,.,.,TRBJ2-1,CASRVFDRGEQFF,TGTGCCAGCAGGGTCTTCGACCGGGGTGAGCAGTTCTTC
TRBV2,.,TRBD1,TRBJ2-3,CASRWDRRNTDTQYF,TGTGCCAGCCGTTGGGACAGACGAAACACAGATACGCAGTATTTT
TRBV19,.,.,TRBJ1-1,CASSSTGHSNTEAFF,TGTGCCAGTAGTTCAACCGGACACTCAAACACTGAAGCTTTCTTT
TRBV3-1/TRBV3-2,.,TRBD2,TRBJ2-1,CASSQLAGGPHEQFF,TGTGCCAGCAGCCAATTAGCGGGAGGGCCACATGAGCAGTTCTTC
TRBV5-1,.,TRBD2,TRBJ2-1,CASSFRPGGPVEQFF,TGCGCCAGCAGCTTTAGGCCGGGAGGGCCCGTTGAGCAGTTCTTC
TRBV28,.,TRBD1,TRBJ1-3,CASSRDRGRISGNTIYF,TGTGCCAGCAGTAGGGACAGGGGTCGCATCTCTGGAAACACCATATATTTT
TRBV6-1,once,.,TRBJ2-7,CASSERASSYEQYF,TGTGCCAGCAGTGAGAGGGCTTCCTCCTACGAGCAGTACTTC
TRBV20-1,.,TRBD1,TRBJ2-7,CSASLLGQGIDEQYF,TGCAGTGCTAGTCTATTAGGACAGGGGATTGACGAGCAGTACTTC
TRBV7-3,once,.,TRBJ2-1,CASSFQYSTGRNEQFF,TGTGCCAGCAGCTTCCAATACTCGACAGGGAGGAATGAGCAGTTCTTC
TRBV5-1,once,.,TRBJ2-1,CASSLGTNSYNEQFF,TGCGCCAGCAGCTTGGGGACTAACTCCTACAATGAGCAGTTCTTC
TRBV19,.,TRBD1,TRBJ2-2,CALRGQGLTGELFF,TGTGCCCTCAGGGGACAGGGGTTGACCGGGGAGCTGTTTTTT
TRBV5-4,once,TRBD2,TRBJ2-3,CASSPGGGSTDTQYF,TGTGCCAGCAGCCCCGGGGGAGGGAGCACAGATACGCAGTATTTT
TRBV9,.,.,TRBJ1-1,CASSAHISGPAFF,TGTGCCAGCAGCGCTCACATCTCGGGTCCGGCTTTCTTT
TRBV19,many,.,TRBJ2-7,CASSPEQLSSYEQYF,TGTGCCAGTAGTCCGGAGCAATTAAGCTCCTACGAGCAGTACTTC